This T cell receptor beta chain was identified during a study of response to subunit inactivated influenza vaccine. Study-wide results and limits: T cells newly recruited by each seasonal influenza vaccination are few, the authors suggested.

A note on this clonotype: Its antigen is not known.

The CDR3 contains 14 residues. CDR1 MNHEY and CDR2 SVGEGT come from the germline V gene. Deletions cut 1 base from V and 2 bases from J, with 6 bases between. TCRdb re-analysed the RT-PCR reads in MiXCR, keeping a single row per CDR3 protein. This sample yields about 540,000 distinct CDR3 sequences, of which 12% to 15% are seen a single time; 11% belongs to the top ten. The origin of this receptor is a man over 45 who received an inactivated influenza vaccine. The chain links TRBV6-2 or TRBV6-3 to TRBJ2-1; D tentatively reads TRBD1 or TRBD2 (5 bases each). The sequencing used PBMCs from blood, collected roughly 13 days after vaccination. The CDR3 spells CASSYWDAYNEQFF. The CDR3 nucleotides are TGTGCCAGCAGTTACTGGGACGCCTACAATGAGCAGTTCTTC.